The 27 T cell receptor beta chains listed next were all sequenced from one sample in a study of T cell repertoires in aging, cancer and after chemotherapy. TRB rearrangements spanning V, D and J were amplified using mixed TRB-A/B primers. TCRdb itself ran the multiplex PCR reads through MiXCR, one entry per CDR3 protein. The table includes about 2,000 distinct CDR3 sequences, roughly a fifth detected once. The template was genomic DNA from peripheral blood, not RNA. The sequenced sample consisted of blood. These receptors were collected from a human donor with a solid tumor.

About this clonotype itself: At one end, the junction sequence differs from germline, possibly due to a read error. The rearrangement joins TRBV5-4 to TRBJ2-1; the match to TRBD2 covers 10 bases. Germline assignment: CDR1 SGHNT and CDR2 YYREEE (reference sequence). CDR3 length: 13 amino acids. This CDR3 reads CANSGGASGEQFF. DNA for the CDR3: TGTGCCAACAGCGGGGGGGCCAGCGGTGAGCAGTTCTTC.

This clonotype qualifies as large. CDR3 amino acids: CASSLYTGMVEQFF. The CDR3 DNA sequence: TGTGCCAGCAGCTTATATACAGGGATGGTTGAGCAGTTCTTC. J is TRBJ2-1 and V is TRBV7-2, with D possibly being TRBD1 (6 bases). V was pared by 2 bases and J by 9 bases, with 14 bases between. In germline, CDR1 is SGHTA, CDR2 FQGNSA. The CDR3 spans 14 residues. The full variable domain, with the rest looked up from reference TRBV7-2 and TRBJ2-1, is GAGVSQSPSNKVTEKGKDVELRCDPISGHTALYWYRQSLGQGLEFLIYFQGNSAPDKSGLPSDRFSAERTGGSVSTLTIQRTQQEDSAVYLCASSLYTGMVEQFFGPGTRLTVL.

The chain has TRBV28 and TRBJ1-5; maybe TRBD1 (6 bases). V dropped 4 bases and J dropped 6 bases, with 13 bases sitting between them. Germline V gives CDR1 MDHEN, CDR2 SYDVKM. The CDR3 has 14 amino acids. Here the CDR3 reads CASSSGDRFQPQHF. In nucleotides, the CDR3 is TGTGCCAGCAGTTCAGGAGACAGGTTTCAGCCCCAGCATTTT.

V usage is TRBV20-1 and J usage is TRBJ2-1; D might be TRBD2 (6 bases). The V gene's germline CDR1 is DFQATT and CDR2 SNEGSKA (reference sequence). This CDR3 spans 15 amino acids. With 4 bases removed from V and 6 bases from J, the gap between germline ends came to 19 bases. The CDR3 DNA sequence: TGCAGTGCTACTAGGGACTCCCTCCCTTTCAATGAGCAGTTCTTC. Protein product: CSATRDSLPFNEQFF.

By share, this clonotype ranks as large. J is TRBJ1-5 and V is TRBV30; D not certain. CDR1 and CDR2 (germline): GTSNPN, SVGIG (reference sequence). The CDR3 has 12 amino acids. V lost 5 bases to trimming and J lost 9 bases, with 14 bases between them. The DNA of the CDR3 is TGTGCCTGGGGGTCACCGACTTCGCCCCAGCATTTT. This sequence encodes CAWGSPTSPQHF.

This clonotype is medium-sized within its sample. V usage is TRBV30 and J usage is TRBJ2-2; 8 bases are shared with TRBD1. Germline-derived CDR1 and CDR2 are GTSNPN and SVGIG (reference sequence). The junction had 5 bases not matched to a gene; V was cut back by 4 bases and J by 4 bases. The CDR3 runs to 14 residues. The CDR3 spells CAWNQGAVTGELFF. The DNA of the CDR3 is TGTGCCTGGAACCAGGGGGCGGTCACCGGGGAGCTGTTTTTT.

This clonotype was detected a few times. The CDR3: CASSDVWGTDTQYF. Written as DNA, the CDR3 is TGTGCCAGCAGTGACGTATGGGGCACAGATACGCAGTATTTT. The chain couples TRBV6-4 to TRBJ2-3; D unresolved. The CDR3 totals 14 residues. Deletions cut 2 bases from V and 1 base from J, with 7 bases between. Germline CDR1 is MRHNA and CDR2 is SNTAGT.

By sample fraction, this clonotype is medium-sized (0.01 to 0.1%). The chain couples TRBV7-3 to TRBJ1-2; 8 bases are a match to TRBD1. CDR1 SGHTA and CDR2 FQGTGA come from the germline V gene. Trimming removed 5 bases from V and 7 bases from J; junction bases left unmatched: 9. CDR3 length equals 14 residues. For the CDR3, the DNA is TGTGCCAGCAGCCCGGGGGGTCAGGGGGCTGGCTACACCTTC. It yields the protein CASSPGGQGAGYTF.

This clonotype is termed medium-sized. The chain joins TRBV6-2 or TRBV6-3 to TRBJ2-1, with no clear D. This CDR3 has 11 amino acids. The V end was cut by 3 bases, the J end by 8 bases, with 5 bases between. Germline V lookup: CDR1 MNHEY, CDR2 SVGEGT. The CDR3 nucleotides read TGTGCCAGCAGTTATACCTATGAGCAGTTCTTC. Translating it yields CASSYTYEQFF.

This clonotype was seen a handful of times. V and J are TRBV12-3 or TRBV12-4 and TRBJ1-4; D is possibly TRBD1 (5 bases). V was clipped by 2 bases and J by 7 bases, with 11 bases between them. The CDR3 has 14 residues. DNA of the CDR3: TGTGCCAGCAGTTTACGGGGGGACGGTGAAAAACTGTTTTTT. It translates to CASSLRGDGEKLFF.

By share, this clonotype ranks as medium-sized (0.01 to 0.1%). The V call is TRBV7-3, the J call TRBJ2-3; D uncertain. Trimming pared 5 bases from V and 4 bases from J, leaving 13 bases between. CDR1 and CDR2 (germline): SGHTA, FQGTGA. This CDR3 is 14 amino acids long. CDR3 coding DNA: TGTGCCAGCAGCCCTTCTCATTCCTCAGATACGCAGTATTTT. Protein product: CASSPSHSSDTQYF.

In this sample, this clonotype is medium-sized (0.01 to 0.1%). The chain links TRBV7-2 to TRBJ2-7; no definite D call. The CDR3 totals 14 residues. V was shortened by 4 bases and J by 0 bases, with 10 bases between the two germline ends. Germline V gene sequence: CDR1 SGHTA, CDR2 FQGNSA. The CDR3 loop reads CASSSSPSSYEQYF. The CDR3 coding sequence is TGTGCCAGCAGCTCGTCACCAAGCTCCTACGAGCAGTACTTC.

This clonotype came up a few times. The rearrangement links TRBV20-1 to TRBJ2-5; tentative D call: TRBD1 (6 bases). The V gene lost 3 bases and the J gene lost 2 bases, with 13 bases spanning the gap. Germline CDR1 reads DFQATT; CDR2 reads SNEGSKA (reference sequence). The CDR3 covers 14 residues. CDR3 in amino acids: CSASDPRGQETQYF. CDR3 sequence (DNA): TGCAGTGCTAGTGACCCGAGGGGGCAAGAGACCCAGTACTTC.

By share, this clonotype ranks as medium-sized. This chain uses TRBV6-5 with TRBJ2-6; tentative D call: TRBD2 (5 bases). CDR1 and CDR2 (germline): MNHEY, SVGAGI. V was trimmed by 0 bases and J by 0 bases, leaving 15 bases between them. The CDR3 consists of 19 residues. The chain's CDR3 is CASSYSNPGISSGANVLTF. Here the CDR3 DNA reads TGTGCCAGCAGTTACTCGAATCCGGGGATAAGCTCTGGGGCCAACGTCCTGACTTTC.

This clonotype is classed as medium-sized (0.01 to 0.1%). V and J are TRBV11-2 and TRBJ2-3, with 15 bases matching TRBD2. CDR1 SGHAT and CDR2 FQNNGV come from the germline V gene. This CDR3 has 19 amino acids. Trimming cost V 3 bases and J 3 bases; bases outside gene matches: 10. CDR3 region: CASSLRTSGGAGSTDTQYF. CDR3 bases: TGTGCCAGCAGCTTGAGGACTAGCGGGGGGGCCGGGTCGACAGATACGCAGTATTTT.

This rearrangement joins TRBV30 to TRBJ1-5; D is perhaps TRBD1 (5 bases). Germline V lookup: CDR1 GTSNPN, CDR2 SVGIG (reference sequence). The CDR3 extends over 14 amino acids. V was clipped by 3 bases and J by 5 bases, with 14 bases between them. CDR3 sequence (DNA): TGTGCCTGGAGCGACTTCGCGGGGGATCAGCCCCAGCATTTT. The encoded protein is CAWSDFAGDQPQHF.

Relative to its sample, this clonotype is medium-sized. The V and J genes are TRBV7-9 and TRBJ1-2; D unresolved. In germline, CDR1 is SEHNR, CDR2 FQNEAQ (reference sequence). CDR3 length: 12 amino acids. Deletions cut 2 bases from V and 7 bases from J, with 8 bases between. The CDR3 DNA sequence: TGTGCCAGCAGCTTATCCAGTCCTGGCTACACCTTC. Protein product: CASSLSSPGYTF.

The V call is TRBV20-1, the J call TRBJ2-7; D is possibly TRBD1 (6 bases). The CDR3 has 15 residues. Looked up from germline, CDR1 is DFQATT and CDR2 is SNEGSKA (reference sequence). Trimming stripped 0 bases from V and 2 bases from J, with 14 bases between. The CDR3 DNA sequence: TGCAGTGCTAGAGATAGGGACAAGGCAACCTACGAGCAGTACTTC. It codes for CSARDRDKATYEQYF.

By sample share, this clonotype is medium-sized. The rearrangement joins TRBV20-1 to TRBJ2-7, with TRBD2 matching 7 bases. Losses at the gene ends were 6 bases for V and 0 bases for J; bases not matched to a gene: 5. In germline, CDR1 is DFQATT, CDR2 SNEGSKA (reference sequence). This CDR3 region has 13 residues. CDR3 DNA sequence: TGCAGTGCACATAGCGGGCTCTCCTACGAGCAGTACTTC. It codes for CSAHSGLSYEQYF.

The rearrangement joins TRBV6-2 or TRBV6-3 to TRBJ1-4, with a tentative D call TRBD1 (5 bases). Germline CDR1 MNHEY, CDR2 SVGEGT. V lost 2 bases, J lost 0 bases, and 10 bases lay in between. The CDR3 is made up of 16 amino acids. Here the CDR3 DNA reads TGTGCCAGCAGTTACAATCCGGGGGCAACTAATGAAAAACTGTTTTTT. Protein product: CASSYNPGATNEKLFF.

This clonotype is classed as medium-sized. The V and J genes are TRBV19 and TRBJ1-5; unclear D gene. CDR1 and CDR2 (germline): LNHDA, SQIVND (reference sequence). Between the trimmed V and J ends, which lost 5 bases and 5 bases, there was a span of 10 bases. The CDR3 is 13 amino acids. CDR3 nucleotide sequence: TGTGCCAGTAGTGGTCGAGGGCATCAGCCCCAGCATTTT. This gives the protein CASSGRGHQPQHF.

This clonotype was seen a few times. The chain carries TRBV20-1 and TRBJ2-1, with 8 positions matching TRBD2. The CDR3 is 17 residues long. Germline V lookup: CDR1 DFQATT, CDR2 SNEGSKA (reference sequence). With 0 bases clipped from V and 8 bases from J, the junction kept 15 bases outside the gene matches. CDR3: CSARDRDSGTSGYEQFF. In nucleotides, the CDR3 is TGCAGTGCTAGAGATCGGGATAGCGGGACCTCCGGGTATGAGCAGTTCTTC.

The chain is built from TRBV6-6 and TRBJ1-5; TRBD1 aligns across 8 bases. J was trimmed by 1 base and V by 5 bases; bases with no gene match: 7. Germline V gives CDR1 MNHNY, CDR2 SVGAGI (reference sequence). There are 16 residues in the CDR3. The CDR3 coding sequence is TGTGCCAGCAGTGCTCCAGGGGGCGTGAGCAATCAGCCCCAGCATTTT. Translation gives CASSAPGGVSNQPQHF.

This clonotype was counted a few times. The J gene is TRBJ1-1, the V gene TRBV12-3 or TRBV12-4; possible D gene TRBD1, 5 bases. V was shortened by 4 bases and J by 5 bases, with 14 bases between the two germline ends. The CDR3 covers 14 residues. CDR3 nucleotide sequence: TGTGCCAGCAGTTACGGGGGAGGTTGGACTGAAGCTTTCTTT. Its translation is CASSYGGGWTEAFF.

By share, this clonotype counts as medium-sized. The V gene is TRBV19, the J gene TRBJ2-2, with TRBD1 matching over 9 bases. This CDR3 is 14 amino acids long. Per germline, CDR1 LNHDA and CDR2 SQIVND (reference sequence). J was trimmed by 8 bases and V by 5 bases; bases with no gene match: 6. CDR3 protein: CASSRGQGFGELFF. CDR3 nucleotide sequence: TGTGCCAGTAGTCGAGGACAGGGGTTTGGGGAGCTGTTTTTT.

A few counts support this clonotype. V is TRBV11-3 and J is TRBJ2-3, with D perhaps matching TRBD1 (6 bases). The CDR3 extends over 15 amino acids. The V end lost 0 bases, the J end lost 2 bases, and 9 bases lay between the germline ends. The V gene's germline CDR1 is SGHNT and CDR2 YENEEA. Here the CDR3 reads CASSLDGQTTDTQYF. CDR3 coding DNA: TGTGCCAGCAGCTTAGATGGACAGACCACAGATACGCAGTATTTT.

This chain connects TRBV30 to TRBJ1-2; D perhaps matches TRBD1 (5 bases). CDR1 and CDR2 (germline): GTSNPN, SVGIG (reference sequence). The ends were cut back, 0 bases at V and 1 base at J, with 12 bases in the middle. This CDR3 is 15 amino acids long. The CDR3 sequence: CAWSVGQGRNYGYTF. Here the CDR3 DNA reads TGTGCCTGGAGTGTAGGGCAGGGTCGTAACTATGGCTACACCTTC.